Given below is one TCR beta chain in context. In the original analysis: Estimation of nucleated cell counts relied on the amplification of reference gene primers. Sequenced by immunoSEQ multiplex PCR; TCRdb stores in-frame clones only, minus some. V and J calls and clone size are given by that table; D and trimming were obtained from the DNA. The sample has roughly 280,000 clones; 88% are singletons. The sample comes from a study of blood T cell repertoires in COVID-19. Overall study context: The analysed material was cDNA or gDNA that came from T cells, B-cell-depleted T cells, or PBMCs.

V was clipped by 8 bases and J by 7 bases, with 23 bases between them. Germline V gene sequence: CDR1 GTSNPN, CDR2 SVGIG (reference sequence). This CDR3 is 14 amino acids long. This TCR derives from a woman aged 45-65 years who had recovered from COVID-19. The sequenced material came from PBMCs or T cells enriched from blood (not recorded which). This chain joins TRBV30 and TRBJ1-2; perhaps TRBD1 as D (6 bases). The CDR3 spells CAIGQYELFAGYTF. In DNA, the CDR3 is TGTGCCATAGGACAGTATGAACTCTTCGCTGGCTACACCTTC.